Presented here are 6 T cell receptor beta chains from one specimen sequenced in a study of blood T cell repertoires in COVID-19. Assay: immunoSEQ multiplex PCR; the TCRdb copy retains only in-frame clones and omits some. The table has 200,000 to 250,000 clones, 84% seen once; the top ten hold 18%. The sample was peripheral blood. These receptor sequences come from a woman older than 75 with active or convalescent COVID-19.

The V and J genes are TRBV5-1 and TRBJ2-7, with D possibly being TRBD1 (5 bases). Between the trimmed V and J ends, which lost 0 bases and 5 bases, there was a span of 6 bases. Germline CDR1 reads SGHRS; CDR2 reads YFSETQ. This CDR3 region has 12 residues. The CDR3 reads CASSLDRHEQYF. CDR3 DNA: TGCGCCAGCAGCTTGGACAGGCACGAGCAGTACTTC.

V usage is TRBV28 and J usage is TRBJ1-2, with no clear D. V gave up 5 bases and J gave up 1 base, with 14 bases separating them. This CDR3 is built from 15 residues. Germline V CDR1 and CDR2: MDHEN, SYDVKM. CDR3 protein: CASSPPGRGNYGYTF. The DNA for the CDR3 is TGTGCCAGCAGTCCCCCGGGGAGAGGTAACTATGGCTACACCTTC.

This clone was seen only once. The CDR3 protein is CASSLELPFNEQFF. DNA for the CDR3: TGTGCCAGCAGCTTAGAACTTCCTTTCAATGAGCAGTTCTTC. This chain connects TRBV7-2 to TRBJ2-1, with D unclear. The CDR3 extends over 14 amino acids. The germline V gene has CDR1 SGHTA and CDR2 FQGNSA. Trimming took off 1 base at V and 6 bases at J, with 10 bases between the two ends.

This clone is a singleton in its sample. The gene calls are TRBV18 and TRBJ1-4, with D maybe TRBD1 (6 bases). CDR1 and CDR2 from the germline V gene are KGHSH and LQKENI. This CDR3 contains 15 residues. Trimming left V 3 bases short and J 10 bases short, with 18 bases between. The CDR3: CASSPTQGELGKLFF. The CDR3 DNA follows: TGTGCCAGCTCACCCACACAGGGTGAGCTTGGAAAACTGTTTTTT.

This rearrangement joins TRBV12-3 or TRBV12-4 to TRBJ2-5; 7 nucleotides line up with TRBD1. The J segment lost 5 bases and the V segment lost 6 bases, leaving 6 bases of the junction unmatched. The CDR3 runs to 13 residues. The chain's CDR3 is CASRRQGRETQYF. As DNA, the CDR3 is TGTGCCAGCAGGAGACAGGGAAGGGAGACCCAGTACTTC.

This chain joins TRBV7-2 and TRBJ1-2; D gene unclear. Germline-derived CDR1 and CDR2 are SGHTA and FQGNSA. The CDR3 length is 14 residues. V shed 5 bases and J shed 6 bases, with 16 bases lying between them. The CDR3 spells CASSPFSSQNGYTF. As DNA, the CDR3 is TGTGCCAGCAGCCCCTTTAGTTCTCAAAATGGCTACACCTTC.